This record covers a single TCR beta chain. This clonotype was seen more than once but under ten times. What this receptor recognizes is not known. Per-nucleotide qualities are absent, and no much larger clonotype sits a single base away. This entry is derived from a study of blood T cells in healthy people across ages (dated by TCRdb to about 2015). About the study as a whole: In model experiments, template switching captured about one uniquely barcoded TCR beta cDNA molecule for every two T cells. The donors were divided into four age groups: young (average approximately 15 years), middle-aged (over 35), aged (under 70) and long-lived (roughly 88). To avoid experimental bias, donors of different ages were spread randomly across the sequencing lanes. Age-related changes in TCR beta repertoire diversity were measured in the study by deep sequencing normalized with unique cDNA molecular identifiers. Two additional independent replicas of 1 million unique cDNA reads from the same blood draw were analyzed for two donors (one aged 18 to 30 and one aged 80 or older). Beyond this particular receptor, the publication reports: Estimates of total diversity based on one million sequenced T cells were considered lower bounds and underestimates. As age increased, observed TCR beta diversity per million T cells dropped in a roughly linear way, and a significant reduction was already evident by age approximately 40. Compared with the aged group, the long-lived group had more naive CD4+ T cells, fewer expanded clones and increased TCR diversity, suggesting age selection. Because profiling used bulk unsorted PBMCs, naive and antigen-experienced compartments could not be compared conclusively. Because the CMV infection status of the donors was unknown, age-related changes in expanded clonotypes may potentially have been confounded. A strong correlation was found between observed TCR beta diversity and the percentage of naive T cells measured by flow cytometry.

Libraries came from 5' RACE. This sample was sequenced with an Illumina HiSeq 2500. A second PCR of roughly 6 to 12 cycles was performed with a sample-barcoded 5' primer and a J-beta primer mix. A template-switch 5' adaptor carrying 12 random nucleotides introduced a unique molecular identifier onto each TCR beta cDNA molecule. Each sample yielded at least 3 million CDR3-containing paired-end reads. The Mint cDNA synthesis kit, primed by a TRBC-specific oligonucleotide, was used to synthesize first-strand cDNA from all RNA. After uracil-DNA glycosylase treatment, a first 18-cycle PCR used universal primers M1SS and BC2_uni_R on all cDNA. The original methods were these. For normalization, 1 million high-quality reads were randomly selected from each sample, with every read carrying a distinct molecular identifier. Reads with shared molecular identifiers were discarded instead of being binned into consensus sequences. CDR3 identification, clonotype clustering and error correction used MiTCR with a Q25 quality threshold and the strictest error-elimination algorithm. Lower-bound total TCR beta diversity was estimated with a nonparametric unseen species model using Euler transformation. The public reads were reprocessed in TCRdb via fastp at Q25 and MiXCR, keeping in-frame beta chains. Every distinct CDR3 protein forms one entry, paired with its most common genes and DNA. The V and J calls and clone size come from TCRdb's table, not from the authors' own analysis. The sample table shows fewer than 1.5 million distinct CDR3 sequences, and approximately 40% are seen once. The top ten constitute approximately 7.9% of the sample.

Donors were a few dozen systemically healthy Caucasian individuals from Russia aged roughly 6 to 90 years. About 9.1 milliliters of peripheral blood were collected from each donor into EDTA-treated Vacutainer tubes. PBMCs were isolated by Ficoll-Paque density-gradient centrifugation, with at least 7 million obtained per sample. Total RNA was extracted from PBMCs with Trizol reagent, with at least 5 micrograms obtained per sample. Naive CD45RAhigh/CD27high T cell percentages were measured by flow cytometry on a PBMC aliquot from every donor. The junction carries 19 bases between V and J, which are trimmed by 4 bases and 4 bases respectively. Per the germline V gene (reference sequence), SEHNR is the CDR1 and FQNEAQ is the CDR2. The CDR3 contains 16 residues, cysteine and phenylalanine counted. The entry retains the CDR3 DNA only, 48 bases that are in frame from base 1.

The rearrangement combines TRBV7-9 with TRBJ1-1; possibly the D gene is TRBD1, per 6 matching bases. The sequence was obtained from a woman aged 18-29 years in good health. The sample was blood. The DNA sequence is TGTGCCAGCAGCTCTAAGATGGGGGGCGCGGGCACTGAAGCTTTCTTT. Its coded protein is CASSSKMGGAGTEAFF. The CDR3, completed at both ends by the reference TRBV7-9 and TRBJ1-1 genes, gives the full variable domain DTGVSQNPRHKITKRGQNVTFRCDPISEHNRLYWYRQTLGQGPEFLTYFQNEAQLEKSRLLSDRFSAERPKGSFSTLEIQRTEQGDSAMYLCASSSKMGGAGTEAFFGQGTRLTVV.